This TCR beta chain was identified during a study of cytomegalovirus exposure and HLA in healthy donors. Study observations and caveats: The authors listed over 150 TCR beta chains as cytomegalovirus-associated.

This CDR3 region has 14 residues. With 5 bases removed from V and 1 base from J, the gap between germline ends came to 9 bases. Germline CDR1 is MNHEY and CDR2 is SMNVEV (reference sequence). The PCR employed 60 Vbeta primers together with 13 Jbeta primers. Sequencing was performed with immunoSEQ multiplex PCR; in TCRdb, only in-frame clones are kept and a portion is missing. The table shows roughly 240,000 clones, with approximately 78% occurring only once. Note on this clone: Antigen: not known.

The clonotype was recovered from a boy between 10 and 17 years old in good health and CMV-seronegative. The specimen was PBMCs. The rearrangement joins TRBV27 to TRBJ2-4; a weak D match, TRBD2 (5 bases). CDR3 in amino acids: CASSVAMAKNIQYF. The CDR3 DNA is TGTGCCAGCAGTGTAGCGATGGCCAAAAACATTCAGTACTTC.